The next 4 T cell receptor beta chains were all read from a single sample in a study of T cell responses to AZD1222 COVID-19 vaccine. Sequencing was performed with immunoSEQ multiplex PCR; in TCRdb, only in-frame clones are kept and a portion is missing. The sample yields roughly 180,000 clones, approximately 90% seen once. Sequences were derived from peripheral blood, sampled on day 0 of AZD1222 vaccination. The source of these receptors is an adult in good health.

The CDR3 sequence: CAWSVGGLYGTEAFF. CDR3 nucleotide sequence: TGTGCCTGGAGTGTTGGGGGTTTGTATGGCACTGAAGCTTTCTTT. This chain connects TRBV30 to TRBJ1-1, with D possibly TRBD1 on 5 matching bases. Looked up from germline, CDR1 is GTSNPN and CDR2 is SVGIG (reference sequence). V lost 0 bases and J 4 bases, leaving 15 bases between the germline ends. The CDR3 covers 15 residues.

The chain couples TRBV6-5 to TRBJ1-1; D is undetermined. V was shortened by 2 bases and J by 4 bases, with 8 bases between the two germline ends. This CDR3 region has 13 residues. The germline V gene encodes CDR1 MNHEY and CDR2 SVGAGI. The CDR3 DNA reads as TGTGCCAGCAGTTACCTGCCCGGCACTGAAGCTTTCTTT. As protein: CASSYLPGTEAFF.

This clone was seen a few times. The chain has TRBV30 and TRBJ2-3, with D tentatively TRBD2 (5 bases). The CDR3 has 13 amino acids. Germline CDR1 and CDR2: GTSNPN and SVGIG (reference sequence). Trimming took 5 bases from V and 2 from J, leaving 11 bases between them. The CDR3 reads CAWGQRLTDTQYF. CDR3 DNA sequence: TGTGCCTGGGGCCAGCGGCTCACAGATACGCAGTATTTT.

This clone was observed a few times. The chain uses TRBV15 and TRBJ2-6; the D is unclear. The CDR3 extends over 14 amino acids. Germline assignment: CDR1 LNHNV and CDR2 YYDKDF (reference sequence). V was cut by 5 bases and J by 1 base, with 6 bases left in between. The CDR3 reads CATSQRSGANVLTF. CDR3 DNA: TGTGCCACCAGCCAGAGGTCTGGGGCCAACGTCCTGACTTTC.